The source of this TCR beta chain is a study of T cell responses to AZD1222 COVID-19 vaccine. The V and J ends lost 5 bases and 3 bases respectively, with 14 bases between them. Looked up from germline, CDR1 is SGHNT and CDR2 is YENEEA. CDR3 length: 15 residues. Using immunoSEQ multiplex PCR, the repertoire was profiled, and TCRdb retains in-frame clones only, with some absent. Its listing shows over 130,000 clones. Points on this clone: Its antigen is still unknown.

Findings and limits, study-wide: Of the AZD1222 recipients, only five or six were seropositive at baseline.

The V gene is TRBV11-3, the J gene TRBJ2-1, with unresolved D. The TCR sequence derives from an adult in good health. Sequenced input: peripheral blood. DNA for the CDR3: TGTGCCAGCAGCCGATCCCGGCAACACTACAATGAGCAGTTCTTC. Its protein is CASSRSRQHYNEQFF. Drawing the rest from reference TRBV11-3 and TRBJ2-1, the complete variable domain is EAGVVQSPRYKIIEKKQPVAFWCNPISGHNTLYWYLQNLGQGPELLIRYENEEAVDDSQLPKDRFSAERLKGVDSTLKIQPAELGDSAVYLCASSRSRQHYNEQFFGPGTRLTVL.